This T cell receptor beta chain was retrieved from a study of blood T cell repertoires in COVID-19. Original methodology: Reference gene primer amplification gave estimated nucleated cell counts. Assay used: immunoSEQ multiplex PCR; TCRdb lists only in-frame clones, some missing. That table supplies the V and J calls and clone size; D and trimming were determined from the DNA. The sample lists 150,000 to 200,000 clones; about 92% were seen once. J gave up 5 bases and V 8 bases, and 8 bases lay outside the gene matches. This CDR3 spans 14 amino acids. The germline V gene has CDR1 ENHRY and CDR2 SYGVKD.

Sequencing was carried out using peripheral blood. This chain connects TRBV10-3 to TRBJ2-1; 8 nucleotides match TRBD1. The clonotype was recovered from a woman aged 60-75 years with COVID-19, enrolled during active disease. The CDR3 sequence is CAIGGQGGHNEQFF. Written as DNA, the CDR3 is TGTGCCATCGGCGGACAGGGAGGCCACAATGAGCAGTTCTTC.